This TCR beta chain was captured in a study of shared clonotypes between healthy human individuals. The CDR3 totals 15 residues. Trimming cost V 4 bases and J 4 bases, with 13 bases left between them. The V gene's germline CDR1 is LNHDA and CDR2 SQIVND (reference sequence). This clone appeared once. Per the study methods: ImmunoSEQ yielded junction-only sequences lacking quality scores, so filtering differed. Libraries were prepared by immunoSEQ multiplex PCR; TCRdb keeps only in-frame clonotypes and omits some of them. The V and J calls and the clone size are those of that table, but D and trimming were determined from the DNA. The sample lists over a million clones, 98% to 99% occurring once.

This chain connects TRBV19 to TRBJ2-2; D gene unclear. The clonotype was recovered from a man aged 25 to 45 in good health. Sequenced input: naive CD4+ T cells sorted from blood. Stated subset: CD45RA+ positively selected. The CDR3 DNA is TGTGCCAGTAGTAGGCCAGGAGTCCGCACCGGGGAGCTGTTTTTT. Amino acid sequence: CASSRPGVRTGELFF.